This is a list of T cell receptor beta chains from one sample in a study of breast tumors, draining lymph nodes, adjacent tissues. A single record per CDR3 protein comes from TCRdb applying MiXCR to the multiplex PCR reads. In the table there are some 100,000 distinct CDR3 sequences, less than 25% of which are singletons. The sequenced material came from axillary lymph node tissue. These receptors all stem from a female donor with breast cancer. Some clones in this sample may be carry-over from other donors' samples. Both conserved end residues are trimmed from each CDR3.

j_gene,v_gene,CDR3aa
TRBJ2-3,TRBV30,AWRIVRGVRPDTQY
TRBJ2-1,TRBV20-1,SANRLAPNEQF
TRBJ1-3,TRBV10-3,AISESRNVEGALYSGNTIY
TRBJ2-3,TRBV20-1,SARFLAVDTQY
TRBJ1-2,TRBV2,ASSVRQGYYGYT
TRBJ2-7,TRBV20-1,SARVRDRGSYEQY
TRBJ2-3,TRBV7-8,ASSLAKEGPQSTDTQY
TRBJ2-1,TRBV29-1,SVEKSQGNEQF
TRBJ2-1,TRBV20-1,SATGTSGVTDEQF
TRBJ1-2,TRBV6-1,ASSERARVGMTHGGYT
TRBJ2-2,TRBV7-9,ASSRAGVGGELF
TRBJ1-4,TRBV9,ASSVHTGEGKLF
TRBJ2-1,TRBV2,ASRGGFNEQF
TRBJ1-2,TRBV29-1,SVDPGRGYT
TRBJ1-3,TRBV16,ASSQSRASGNTIY
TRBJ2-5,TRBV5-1,ASSQGTGGGTQY
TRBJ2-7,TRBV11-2,ASSLVHGGDYEQY
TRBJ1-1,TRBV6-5,ASSYSKDTEAF
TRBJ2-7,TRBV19,ASSRARQANEQY
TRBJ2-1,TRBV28,ASSFPGTSGRSEF
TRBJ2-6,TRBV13,ASSQNRAGRSGANVLT
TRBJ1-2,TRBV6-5,ASRSGSNYGYT
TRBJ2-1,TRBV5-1,ASSPGGPRQF
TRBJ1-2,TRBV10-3,ATTGQYGYT
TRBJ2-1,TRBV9,ASSEGGTGAIEQF
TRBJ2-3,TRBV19,ASSPSGAYRGSSTDTQY
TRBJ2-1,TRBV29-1,SVGLAGGLTQF
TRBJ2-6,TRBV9,ASSLKSGGANVLT
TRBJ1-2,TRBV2,ASRGTGLETNYGYT
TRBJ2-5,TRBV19,ASGTGAETQY
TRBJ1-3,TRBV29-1,SVSTGSTGNTIY
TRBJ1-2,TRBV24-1,ATSDSRDMFNYGYT
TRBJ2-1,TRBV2,ASSESWAGGLENEQF
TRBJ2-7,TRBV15,ATTPFRQSGRPSETVYTYEQY
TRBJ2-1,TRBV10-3,AISESAGGSDEQF
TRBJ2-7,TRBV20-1,SAIHSGGYEQY
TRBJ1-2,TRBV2,ASRITYGYT
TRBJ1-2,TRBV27,ASSLIGGLRDYGYT
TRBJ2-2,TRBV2,ASRGGGIGELF
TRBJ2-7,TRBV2,ASRKQDYEQY
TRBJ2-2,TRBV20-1,SAAGTGAGELF
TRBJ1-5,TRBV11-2,ASSSLQGSNQPQH
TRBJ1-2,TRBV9,AGSVVPYDSTGGYGYT
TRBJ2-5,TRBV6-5,ASSPRRARVKETQY